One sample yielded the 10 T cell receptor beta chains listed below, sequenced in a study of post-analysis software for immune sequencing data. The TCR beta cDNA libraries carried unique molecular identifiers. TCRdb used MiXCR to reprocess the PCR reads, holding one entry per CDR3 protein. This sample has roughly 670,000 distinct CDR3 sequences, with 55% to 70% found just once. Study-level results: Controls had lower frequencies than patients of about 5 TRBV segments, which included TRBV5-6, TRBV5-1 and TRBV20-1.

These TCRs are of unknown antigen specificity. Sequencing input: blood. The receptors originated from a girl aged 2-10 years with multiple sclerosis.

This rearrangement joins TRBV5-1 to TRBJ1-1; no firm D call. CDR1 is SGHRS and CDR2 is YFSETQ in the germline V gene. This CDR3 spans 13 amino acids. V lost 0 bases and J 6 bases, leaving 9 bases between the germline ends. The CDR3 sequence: CASSLVREAEAFF. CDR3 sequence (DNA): TGCGCCAGCAGCTTGGTTAGGGAGGCTGAAGCTTTCTTT.

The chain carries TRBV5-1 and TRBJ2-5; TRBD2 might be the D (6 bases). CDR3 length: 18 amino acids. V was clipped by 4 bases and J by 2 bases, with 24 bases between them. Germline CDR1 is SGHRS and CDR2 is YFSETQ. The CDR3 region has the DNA TGCGCCAGCAGCCTGTCGATGACGGGAGTCGCACCTCAAGAGACCCAGTACTTC. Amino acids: CASSLSMTGVAPQETQYF.

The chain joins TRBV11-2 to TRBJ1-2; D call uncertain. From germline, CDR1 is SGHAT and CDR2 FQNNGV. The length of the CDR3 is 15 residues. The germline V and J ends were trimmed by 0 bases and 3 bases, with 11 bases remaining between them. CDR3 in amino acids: CASSLDWGTHYGYTF. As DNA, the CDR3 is TGTGCCAGCAGCTTAGATTGGGGAACTCACTATGGCTACACCTTC.

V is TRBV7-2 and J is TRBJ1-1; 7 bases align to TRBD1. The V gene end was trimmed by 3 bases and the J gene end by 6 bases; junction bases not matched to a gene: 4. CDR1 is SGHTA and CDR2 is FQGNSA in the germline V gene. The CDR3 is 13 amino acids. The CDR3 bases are TGTGCCAGCAGCTTGACAGGGTTCGCTGAAGCTTTCTTT. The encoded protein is CASSLTGFAEAFF.

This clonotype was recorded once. CDR3 in amino acids: CASSQGRVETQYF. The CDR3 region has the DNA TGTGCCAGCAGCCAAGGGCGAGTAGAGACCCAGTACTTC. The chain combines TRBV3-1 with TRBJ2-5; D is unresolved. The length of the CDR3 is 13 residues. Per the germline V gene, CDR1 is LGHDT and CDR2 is YNNKEL (reference sequence). V dropped 1 base and J dropped 4 bases, with 7 bases sitting between them.

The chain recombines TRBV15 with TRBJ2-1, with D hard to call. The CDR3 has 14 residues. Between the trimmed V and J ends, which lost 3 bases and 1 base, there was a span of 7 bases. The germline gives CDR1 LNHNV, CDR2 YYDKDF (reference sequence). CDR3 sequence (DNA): TGTGCCACCAGCAGGGCAGGATCCTACAATGAGCAGTTCTTC. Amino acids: CATSRAGSYNEQFF.

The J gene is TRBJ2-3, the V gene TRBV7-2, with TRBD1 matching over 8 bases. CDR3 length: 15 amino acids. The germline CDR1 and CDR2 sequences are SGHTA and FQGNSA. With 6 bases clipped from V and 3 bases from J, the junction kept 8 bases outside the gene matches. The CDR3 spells CASRPGDRSTDTQYF. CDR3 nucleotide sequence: TGTGCCAGCAGACCTGGGGACAGGTCAACAGATACGCAGTATTTT.

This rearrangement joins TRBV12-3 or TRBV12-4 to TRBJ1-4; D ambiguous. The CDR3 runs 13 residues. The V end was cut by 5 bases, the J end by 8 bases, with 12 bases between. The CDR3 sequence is CASSPRSWEKLFF. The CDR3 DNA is TGTGCCAGCAGTCCACGGTCATGGGAAAAACTGTTTTTT.

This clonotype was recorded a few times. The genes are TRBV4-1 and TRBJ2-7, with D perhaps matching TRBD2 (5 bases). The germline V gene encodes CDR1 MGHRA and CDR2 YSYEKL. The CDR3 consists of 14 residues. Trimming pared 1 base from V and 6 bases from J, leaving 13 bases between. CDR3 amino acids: CASSQVTRDPEQYF. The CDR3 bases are TGCGCCAGCAGCCAAGTTACTCGGGATCCCGAGCAGTACTTC.

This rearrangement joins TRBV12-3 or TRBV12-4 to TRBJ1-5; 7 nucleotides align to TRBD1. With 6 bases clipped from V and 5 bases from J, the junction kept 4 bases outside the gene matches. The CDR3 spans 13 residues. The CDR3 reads CASRPGQDQPQHF. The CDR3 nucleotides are TGTGCCAGCAGACCCGGACAGGATCAGCCCCAGCATTTT.